The 17 T cell receptor beta chains below all came from one sample that was sequenced in a study of neoadjuvant anti-PD-1 for oral cavity cancer. Time point given: after neoadjuvant nivolumab, at surgical resection. Profiled with immunoSEQ multiplex PCR; TCRdb holds only in-frame clones, not every one. The sample lists 7,000 to 9,500 clones, around 67% occurring once. The input for sequencing was PBMCs, taken after nivolumab (anti-PD-1) treatment. Every receptor here comes from a person between 40 and 85 years old with oral cavity squamous cell carcinoma.

This chain connects TRBV7-2 to TRBJ2-7, with D possibly being TRBD1 or TRBD2 (7 bases each). This CDR3 is 15 amino acids long. CDR1 and CDR2 (germline): SGHTA, FQGNSA. V gave up 1 base and J gave up 7 bases, with 17 bases separating them. This chain's CDR3 is CASSLVGRGQGEQYF. CDR3 DNA sequence: TGTGCCAGCAGCTTAGTGGGGAGGGGGCAAGGGGAGCAGTACTTC.

J is TRBJ2-7 and V is TRBV6-6; D is undetermined. V lost 4 bases to trimming and J lost 6 bases, with 16 bases between them. The germline V gene encodes CDR1 MNHNY and CDR2 SVGAGI (reference sequence). The CDR3 has 14 amino acids. The CDR3 spells CASSSGPQRSEQYF. The DNA of the CDR3 is TGTGCCAGCAGTTCCGGCCCCCAACGAAGCGAGCAGTACTTC.

The chain uses TRBV11-2 and TRBJ2-7; 9 bases match TRBD2. Germline values: CDR1 SGHAT, CDR2 FQNNGV. V trimming: 5 bases; J trimming: 7 bases; junction bases outside the gene matches: 15. CDR3 length: 16 residues. In nucleotides, the CDR3 is TGTGCCAGCAGCCCTACTCTCCGCGGGGGGGCGTGGGAGCAGTACTTC. Its protein product is CASSPTLRGGAWEQYF.

By frequency in the sample, this clone is medium-sized. The chain joins TRBV5-1 to TRBJ1-2; tentatively, D is TRBD1 (6 bases). Trimming pared 3 bases from V and 5 bases from J, leaving 11 bases between. CDR3 length: 13 residues. In germline, CDR1 is SGHRS, CDR2 YFSETQ. In DNA, the CDR3 is TGCGCCAGCAGCTGGGACAAGTCTTATGGCTACACCTTC. Residues: CASSWDKSYGYTF.

V is TRBV28 and J is TRBJ1-2; D not resolved. The V end was cut by 3 bases, the J end by 1 base, with 9 bases between. CDR3 length equals 14 residues. CDR1 is MDHEN, CDR2 SYDVKM, per germline. The CDR3 nucleotides are TGTGCCAGCAGTTTGCATAGCCTTAACTATGGCTACACCTTC. This encodes CASSLHSLNYGYTF.

V and J are TRBV6-1 and TRBJ2-5; 8 bases fit TRBD2. Looked up from germline, CDR1 is MNHNS and CDR2 is SASEGT. This CDR3 region has 14 residues. The junction had 3 bases not matched to a gene; V was cut back by 3 bases and J by 3 bases. The CDR3 sequence: CASSDRGGEETQYF. The CDR3 coding sequence is TGTGCCAGCAGTGACCGGGGGGGGGAAGAGACCCAGTACTTC.

This clone was seen a single time. The V and J genes are TRBV5-4 and TRBJ2-2; D gene unclear. V gave up 0 bases and J gave up 1 base, with 7 bases separating them. This CDR3 has 15 residues. In germline, CDR1 is SGHNT, CDR2 YYREEE (reference sequence). The CDR3 spells CASSLGGLNTGELFF. CDR3 DNA: TGTGCCAGCAGCTTGGGAGGTTTGAACACCGGGGAGCTGTTTTTT.

The chain has TRBV4-3 and TRBJ1-5; possibly TRBD1 for D (5 bases). CDR3 length equals 14 residues. V lost 0 bases and J 2 bases, leaving 5 bases between the germline ends. Germline lookup yields CDR1 LGHNA and CDR2 YSLEER. The CDR3 DNA is TGCGCCAGCAGCCAAGACAGGGGCAATCAGCCCCAGCATTTT. Translated: CASSQDRGNQPQHF.

J is TRBJ1-1 and V is TRBV7-2; D call uncertain. Trimming removed 7 bases from V and 1 base from J, with 7 bases in between. Germline V gives CDR1 SGHTA, CDR2 FQGNSA. The length of the CDR3 is 12 residues. Written as DNA, the CDR3 is TGTACCAGCAAAATTACGAACACTGAAGCTTTCTTT. It yields the protein CTSKITNTEAFF.

This chain connects TRBV29-1 to TRBJ1-1, with 7 bases that match TRBD1. Trimming removed 4 bases from V and 5 bases from J; junction bases left unmatched: 7. CDR1 is SQVTM and CDR2 is ANQGSEA in the germline V gene. The CDR3 is 13 amino acids. The CDR3 spells CSVGSGGSTEAFF. CDR3 in DNA: TGCAGCGTTGGGTCAGGGGGGAGTACTGAAGCTTTCTTT.

The V gene is TRBV19, the J gene TRBJ2-1; a weak D match, TRBD2 (6 bases). Germline assignment: CDR1 LNHDA and CDR2 SQIVND (reference sequence). The V and J ends lost 8 bases and 0 bases respectively, with 11 bases between them. The CDR3 length is 14 residues. The CDR3 coding sequence is TGTGCCAGTGGCCCCGGGGGCTCCTACAATGAGCAGTTCTTC. As protein: CASGPGGSYNEQFF.

In its sample, this clone was seen a few times. This chain connects TRBV5-1 to TRBJ2-5; 12 bases fit TRBD2. The CDR3 has 17 residues. CDR1 is SGHRS and CDR2 is YFSETQ in the germline V gene. The V segment lost 0 bases and the J segment 1 base; nucleotides outside the gene matches: 4. The CDR3 spells CASSLGATSGGQETQYF. The CDR3 bases are TGCGCCAGCAGCTTGGGGGCGACTAGCGGGGGCCAAGAGACCCAGTACTTC.

The rearrangement links TRBV27 to TRBJ2-3, with D hard to call. The germline CDR1 and CDR2 sequences are MNHEY and SMNVEV (reference sequence). This CDR3 region has 14 residues. V gave up 8 bases and J gave up 1 base, with 13 bases separating them. The CDR3 bases are TGTGCCAGCGCGAGAATTTCTCGCACAGATACGCAGTATTTT. It encodes CASARISRTDTQYF.

This rearrangement joins TRBV9 to TRBJ2-5, with TRBD1 as a possible D gene (6 bases). The ends were cut back, 1 base at V and 1 base at J, with 8 bases in the middle. This CDR3 comprises 14 residues. CDR1 and CDR2 (germline): SGDLS, YYNGEE. The CDR3 protein is CASSVPDSQETQYF. CDR3 nucleotides: TGTGCCAGCAGCGTACCGGACAGCCAAGAGACCCAGTACTTC.

The V call is TRBV5-3, the J call TRBJ1-2, with TRBD1 matching over 7 bases. TRBV5-3 is given ORF status, its function remaining uncertain. The CDR3 consists of 11 residues. The V and J ends lost 5 bases and 7 bases, in that order; junction bases with no gene match: 2. The CDR3 DNA sequence: TGTGCCAGAAGTTACAGGGGTGGCTACACCTTC. Its protein is CARSYRGGYTF.

This clone has just a few counts. The rearrangement joins TRBV19 to TRBJ2-2, with D uncertain. Per germline, CDR1 LNHDA and CDR2 SQIVND (reference sequence). Trimming pared 5 bases from V and 2 bases from J, leaving 12 bases between. The CDR3 loop spans 15 amino acids. CDR3 loop: CASSPERANTGELFF. The CDR3 DNA follows: TGTGCCAGTAGTCCTGAAAGGGCAAACACCGGGGAGCTGTTTTTT.

The chain carries TRBV15 and TRBJ1-1; unclear D gene. V lost 3 bases to trimming and J lost 7 bases, with 15 bases between them. Germline lookup yields CDR1 LNHNV and CDR2 YYDKDF (reference sequence). The CDR3 length is 14 residues. CDR3 sequence (DNA): TGTGCCACCAGCAGGGGAGTTGTCCGACTTGAAGCTTTCTTT. Encoded protein: CATSRGVVRLEAFF.